These T cell receptor beta chains were read from a single sample in a study of blood T cell repertoires in COVID-19. The repertoire was sequenced with immunoSEQ multiplex PCR; TCRdb's copy has only in-frame clones and lacks some. The sample shows more than 300,000 clones, 92% of them seen only once. The source material was PBMCs or T cells enriched from blood (not recorded which). All receptors derive from a woman younger than 45 who had recovered from COVID-19. Both conserved end residues are part of each CDR3. The D gene is left open where the match is weak. Size values are once, few and many counts, or a class for expanded clones, and some rows have none.

abundance	d_gene	v_gene	j_gene	CDR3aa	CDR3nt
-	-	TRBV29-1	TRBJ1-2	CSVEGAGGQGYGYTF	TGCAGCGTTGAAGGGGCGGGGGGTCAGGGCTATGGCTACACCTTC
-	TRBD1	TRBV28	TRBJ1-2	CASSVGQRDGYTF	TGTGCCAGCAGCGTGGGACAGAGGGATGGCTACACCTTC
-	-	TRBV29-1	TRBJ1-5	CSVGSSNQPQHF	TGCAGCGTTGGGTCCAGTAATCAGCCCCAGCATTTT
-	-	TRBV15	TRBJ1-2	CATSEGGIYGYTF	TGTGCCACCAGCGAGGGAGGGATCTATGGCTACACCTTC
-	-	TRBV7-2	TRBJ1-2	CASTLIGVQGGYTF	TGTGCCAGCACCTTGATAGGGGTGCAGGGTGGCTACACCTTC
-	TRBD2	TRBV27	TRBJ2-1	CASSIGGYNEQFF	TGTGCCAGCAGTATCGGGGGGTACAATGAGCAGTTCTTC
-	TRBD1	TRBV25-1	TRBJ2-4	CASSESTGGIAKNIQYF	TGTGCCAGCAGTGAGTCTACAGGGGGCATAGCCAAAAACATTCAGTACTTC
-	TRBD1	TRBV6-6	TRBJ2-5	CASRAGTGMGETQYF	TGTGCCAGCAGGGCCGGGACAGGGATGGGGGAGACCCAGTACTTC
-	-	TRBV28	TRBJ2-7	CASSFPQATYEQYF	TGTGCCAGCAGTTTCCCACAGGCCACCTACGAGCAGTACTTC
once	-	TRBV2	TRBJ2-3	CASSEERTGTDTQYF	TGTGCCAGCAGTGAAGAGCGGACTGGAACAGATACGCAGTATTTT
-	-	TRBV27	TRBJ1-3	CASSPTIYSGNTIYF	TGTGCCAGCAGTCCCACTATTTACTCTGGAAACACCATATATTTT
-	TRBD2	TRBV20-1	TRBJ2-5	CSASRLAGGAETQYF	TGCAGTGCTAGTAGGCTAGCGGGGGGTGCGGAGACCCAGTACTTC
-	TRBD1	TRBV6-2/TRBV6-3	TRBJ1-5	CASSLTGGAGPQHF	TGTGCCAGCAGTCTTACAGGGGGCGCGGGGCCCCAGCATTTT
once	TRBD1	TRBV7-2	TRBJ2-5	CASSWDRERETQYF	TGTGCCAGCAGCTGGGACAGGGAGCGCGAGACCCAGTACTTC
-	-	TRBV5-1	TRBJ1-4	CASSQGSTNEKLFF	TGCGCCAGCAGCCAGGGGTCAACTAATGAAAAACTGTTTTTT
-	TRBD1	TRBV6-2/TRBV6-3	TRBJ2-7	CASTPTGMDYEQYF	TGTGCCAGCACCCCGACAGGGATGGACTACGAGCAGTACTTC
-	-	TRBV25-1	TRBJ1-4	CASSESTSLEKLFF	TGTGCCAGCAGTGAATCCACGTCACTTGAAAAACTGTTTTTT
-	-	TRBV5-5	TRBJ2-7	CASSLGDWLMSSYEQYF	TGTGCCAGCAGCTTGGGGGACTGGCTAATGAGCTCCTACGAGCAGTACTTC
once	-	TRBV7-2	TRBJ1-2	CASSPRHVRENYGYTF	TGTGCCAGCAGCCCCCGACACGTTCGGGAAAACTATGGCTACACCTTC
-	-	TRBV24-1	TRBJ2-3	CATSDLPLHEADTQYF	TGTGCCACCAGTGATTTGCCTCTCCACGAGGCAGATACGCAGTATTTT
-	-	TRBV11-2	TRBJ2-5	CASSLMAGAETQYF	TGTGCCAGCAGCTTAATGGCGGGGGCGGAGACCCAGTACTTC
once	-	TRBV7-2	TRBJ1-4	CASSLVAPPGEKLFF	TGTGCCAGCAGCTTAGTCGCACCACCGGGGGAAAAACTGTTTTTT
few	-	TRBV3-1/TRBV3-2	TRBJ2-3	CASTGGTSSTDTQYF	TGTGCCAGCACCGGAGGGACTTCTAGCACAGATACGCAGTATTTT
-	-	TRBV7-3	TRBJ2-3	CASRSGGADTQYF	TGTGCCAGCAGGAGTGGAGGTGCAGATACGCAGTATTTT
-	-	TRBV28	TRBJ1-1	CASSTVNTEAFF	TGTGCCAGCAGTACAGTGAACACTGAAGCTTTCTTT
once	-	TRBV28	TRBJ2-3	CAIQGTDTQYF	TGTGCCATACAGGGCACAGATACGCAGTATTTT
-	-	TRBV30	TRBJ2-7	CALTLTDSSYEQYF	TGTGCCCTAACCTTGACGGACAGCTCCTACGAGCAGTACTTC
-	-	TRBV6-2/TRBV6-3	TRBJ1-2	CASSLTGRGYTF	TGTGCCAGCAGCTTAACAGGGAGAGGCTACACCTTC
-	-	TRBV5-1	TRBJ2-3	CASSSTAASTDTQYF	TGCGCCAGCAGCTCTACGGCGGCTAGCACAGATACGCAGTATTTT
-	-	TRBV7-9	TRBJ1-1	CASSLQGASTEAFF	TGTGCCAGCAGCTTACAGGGCGCAAGCACTGAAGCTTTCTTT
-	-	TRBV5-1	TRBJ2-5	CASSWNKQGSQETQYF	TGCGCCAGCAGCTGGAACAAACAGGGTTCCCAAGAGACCCAGTACTTC
-	TRBD1	TRBV6-5	TRBJ2-7	CASRQGAIISEQYF	TGTGCCAGCAGACAGGGGGCAATCATAAGCGAGCAGTACTTC
-	TRBD1	TRBV2	TRBJ1-6	CASSRDSYNSPLHF	TGTGCCAGCAGTCGGGACAGTTATAATTCACCCCTCCACTTT
-	-	TRBV19	TRBJ2-7	CASSIAGPLEQYF	TGTGCCAGTAGTATAGCGGGTCCCTTGGAGCAGTACTTC
-	-	TRBV18	TRBJ1-3	CASSPASGTGNTIYF	TGTGCCAGCTCACCTGCTAGCGGGACTGGAAACACCATATATTTT
-	TRBD2	TRBV2	TRBJ2-3	CASSGTSGRGDTQYF	TGTGCCAGCAGCGGGACTAGCGGGAGAGGGGATACGCAGTATTTT